This T cell receptor beta chain was identified in a study of shared clonotypes between healthy human individuals (dated by TCRdb to the early 2020s). At the level of the whole study: A couple of women and three men aged 18 to 49 years were included in the cohort. Between about 0.8 and 9 billion PBMCs per donor were obtained by leukapheresis. To increase sequencing depth and limit assay-specific biases, different laboratories used diverse techniques to prepare libraries and sequence TCR repertoires. To estimate repertoire size and how much clonotypes are shared between individuals, the study performed deep sequencing of blood TCR repertoires from about 5 healthy adults. General study outcomes and caveats: Sampling was restricted to blood, and TCR repertoires in tissues likely differ from the TCR repertoires found in blood. Pairwise subsampling indicated that sequencing depth was expected to affect the degree of clonotype sharing among donors. Because the study included only a small number of donors, the genetic and exposure-history diversity represented was limited.

Relative to germline, V is 6 bases shorter and J is 1 base shorter, with 13 bases between their ends. There are 14 amino acids in the CDR3, from cysteine to phenylalanine inclusive. The kept DNA is CDR3 alone, 42 bases in frame from the first base. Looking up the germline V gene (reference sequence) yields CDR1 MNHEY and CDR2 SMNVEV. Using the deep immunoSEQ assay, TCR CDR3 regions were amplified from genomic DNA by multiplex PCR. Genomic DNA extracted from each cell subset was distributed evenly over all wells of several immunoSEQ 96-well plates, and each plate served as one replicate. Each replicate PCR for unsorted PBMC received roughly 300 ng genomic DNA, equal to about 30,000 T cell genomes. Ten immunoSEQ deep assay plates were used to sequence unsorted PBMC genomic DNA. The purified libraries were quantified using a Qubit 3.0 fluorometer, sized with a Bioanalyzer 2100, and then quantified again using the KAPA Library Quantification kit. Each immunoSEQ 96-well plate was sequenced on its own single-read 150-cycle Illumina NextSeq 550 flow cell. The published analysis was carried out like this. The immunoSEQ output contained only junctional sequences without quality scores, so filtering could not match that applied to full-length reads. Sequences were annotated with PyIR, a Python wrapper for IgBLAST v1.9, and V/J genes and CDR3 were assigned using IMGT germline references. Reads were removed for weak V/J assignments (E-value above 1e-6), missing CDR3, stop codons, out-of-frame junctions, or ambiguous translated residues. V3J clonotypes were defined as sequences sharing the same inferred V gene, J gene, and CDR3 amino acid sequence. Percentage overlap between repertoires was calculated by dividing the number of shared unique clonotypes by the size of the smaller repertoire. Three approaches were used to assess repertoire richness: RTK rarefaction, the Chao1 estimator, and Recon v2.1 estimates of unobserved clonotypes. TCRdb stores this immuneACCESS table with in-frame sequences only. Part of the clones is absent; in the studies checked, under half of the shortfall reflects unresolved V genes, and no reason is known for the rest. V and J calls and clone size are those listed in that table; D and trimming were worked out from the DNA. This sample has 450,000 to 500,000 clones in its table, and less than 80% of those were observed once. Approximately 12% of the sample is in the top ten clones.

The donors were healthy, HIV-negative adults who had no recently reported acute infections or vaccinations. Only Caucasian adults living in Nashville, Tennessee, USA were represented among the donors. In the unsorted samples, 90 million to 100 million PBMCs were counted, and genomic DNA was extracted using the QIAamp DNA Blood Mini kit. Blood was obtained by leukapheresis, after which PBMCs were separated by Ficoll-Histopaque density gradient centrifugation and cryopreserved in liquid nitrogen vapor phase. A word on this clone: Its binding antigen is unknown. Base qualities are missing; no much larger clone stands one base away.

The receptor comes from a woman aged 40 to 50 in good health. Some clones in this sample may be carry-over from other donors' samples. The specimen sequenced was PBMCs. The rearranged segments are TRBV27 and TRBJ2-7; the D gene cannot be resolved reliably. The nucleotides read TGTGCCAGCAGATCATTTCTAGGATCCTACGAGCAGTACTTC. Translated, it gives CASRSFLGSYEQYF.